One sample yielded the 14 T cell receptor beta chains listed below, sequenced in a study of blood T cell repertoires in COVID-19. The data were produced by immunoSEQ multiplex PCR, yet TCRdb's version contains in-frame clones alone and is incomplete. This sample has some 110,000 clones, with roughly 82% found just once. The sample comprised peripheral blood. Every receptor here comes from a man aged 55 to 69 with acute or convalescent COVID-19.

V and J are TRBV23-1 and TRBJ2-5; tentatively, D is TRBD2 (7 bases). TRBV23-1 is sorted into the ORF group, with uncertain function. This CDR3 is built from 12 residues. Between the trimmed V and J ends, which lost 5 bases and 6 bases, there was a span of 10 bases. CDR3 bases: TGCGCCAGCAGTGGGAGGGGGAAGACCCAGTACTTC. Protein sequence: CASSGRGKTQYF.

The rearrangement joins TRBV7-3 to TRBJ1-1; D ambiguous. Trimming cost V 2 bases and J 1 base, with 5 bases left between them. Germline V gives CDR1 SGHTA, CDR2 FQGTGA. This CDR3 region has 13 residues. CDR3 sequence (DNA): TGTGCCAGCAGCTTAGCGAGGAACACTGAAGCTTTCTTT. Protein sequence: CASSLARNTEAFF.

The V gene is TRBV7-2, the J gene TRBJ2-1, with TRBD2 matching 9 bases. The ends lost 1 base at V and 5 bases at J; junction bases unmatched: 6. The germline V gene has CDR1 SGHTA and CDR2 FQGNSA. The CDR3 covers 16 residues. The CDR3 nucleotides read TGTGCCAGCAGCTTAGGAGGGACTAGCTTAAACAATGAGCAGTTCTTC. Protein product: CASSLGGTSLNNEQFF. Full variable domain (rest looked up from reference TRBV7-2 and TRBJ2-1): GAGVSQSPSNKVTEKGKDVELRCDPISGHTALYWYRQSLGQGLEFLIYFQGNSAPDKSGLPSDRFSAERTGGSVSTLTIQRTQQEDSAVYLCASSLGGTSLNNEQFFGPGTRLTVL.

The rearrangement uses TRBV9 and TRBJ1-6; tentatively, D is TRBD1 (6 bases). Germline V gene sequence: CDR1 SGDLS, CDR2 YYNGEE. The CDR3 covers 15 residues. V was clipped by 0 bases and J by 7 bases, with 11 bases between them. The CDR3 sequence: CASSVAPQGNSPLHF. Here the CDR3 DNA reads TGTGCCAGCAGCGTAGCTCCGCAGGGGAATTCACCCCTCCACTTT.

This clone was detected only a few times. This chain connects TRBV7-8 to TRBJ2-1; 11 bases map to TRBD2. Germline V gene sequence: CDR1 SGHVS, CDR2 FQNEAQ. With 8 bases clipped from V and 4 bases from J, the junction kept 13 bases outside the gene matches. The CDR3 totals 17 residues. In DNA, the CDR3 is TGTGCCAGCGGGCGGTTGGTAGCGGGAGGGATATACAATGAGCAGTTCTTC. The encoded protein is CASGRLVAGGIYNEQFF.

The rearrangement joins TRBV28 to TRBJ1-3, with D perhaps matching TRBD1 (6 bases). Trimming removed 1 base at V and 0 bases at J, with 19 bases between. Germline CDR1 and CDR2: MDHEN and SYDVKM. CDR3 size: 19 residues. CDR3 nucleotide sequence: TGTGCCAGCAGTTTATATGGCCTCTCCCAGGGGTTCTCTGGAAACACCATATATTTT. As protein: CASSLYGLSQGFSGNTIYF.

The chain joins TRBV12-2 to TRBJ2-7; the DNA was not used to check the table's D call, TRBD1. TRBV12-2 is deemed a pseudogene. This CDR3 has 16 residues. The CDR3 loop reads CASRFRTRTGAYEQYF. The CDR3 nucleotides read TGTGCAAGTCGCTTTCGCACCCGAACAGGAGCCTACGAGCAGTACTTC.

A word on this clone: Germline is not matched at one junction end, which may reflect a read error. The rearrangement joins TRBV7-7 to TRBJ2-6; D possibly corresponds to TRBD1 (6 bases). Per the germline V gene, CDR1 is SSHAT and CDR2 is FNYEAQ (reference sequence). This CDR3 comprises 17 residues. Here the CDR3 reads CASSIDRISSGANVLTF. For the CDR3, the DNA is TGTGCTAGCAGCATAGACAGGATCTCTTCTGGGGCCAACGTCCTGACTTTC.

The chain couples TRBV6-5 to TRBJ2-1; D may be TRBD2 (6 bases). CDR1 and CDR2 (germline): MNHEY, SVGAGI. This CDR3 spans 14 amino acids. The V gene lost 8 bases and the J gene lost 4 bases, with 15 bases spanning the gap. CDR3 coding DNA: TGTGCCAGCTGGGGTAGCGGCACATACAATGAGCAGTTCTTC. Protein sequence: CASWGSGTYNEQFF.

DNA for the CDR3: TGTGCCAGCAGTTTAGCAGGGGCGGGCTATGGCTACACCTTC. The encoded protein is CASSLAGAGYGYTF. This rearrangement joins TRBV28 to TRBJ1-2, with D possibly being TRBD1 (6 bases). This CDR3 comprises 14 residues. Between the trimmed V and J ends, which lost 2 bases and 4 bases, there was a span of 11 bases. Germline loops: CDR1 MDHEN, CDR2 SYDVKM.

The chain combines TRBV24-1 with TRBJ2-5; TRBD2 aligns across 7 bases. J was trimmed by 4 bases and V by 6 bases; bases with no gene match: 10. Germline V gives CDR1 KGHDR, CDR2 SFDVKD. CDR3 length equals 15 residues. The CDR3, as DNA: TGTGCCACCAGTAGTTCTAGCGGAGGGGCAGAGACCCAGTACTTC. It codes for CATSSSSGGAETQYF.

J is TRBJ2-1 and V is TRBV19; 9 bases align to TRBD2. CDR1 and CDR2 from the germline V gene are LNHDA and SQIVND (reference sequence). The V gene end was trimmed by 3 bases and the J gene end by 6 bases; junction bases not matched to a gene: 6. The CDR3 runs to 15 residues. Written as DNA, the CDR3 is TGTGCCAGTAGTATCGGGACTAGCCAGGGCAATGAGCAGTTCTTC. Residues: CASSIGTSQGNEQFF.

V usage is TRBV5-4 and J usage is TRBJ1-2, with 8 bases that match TRBD1. Germline-derived CDR1 and CDR2 are SGHNT and YYREEE (reference sequence). The CDR3 is made up of 14 amino acids. J gave up 6 bases and V 4 bases, and 8 bases lay outside the gene matches. CDR3: CASSRNDRGDGYTF. Here the CDR3 DNA reads TGTGCCAGCAGCCGGAACGACAGGGGTGATGGCTACACCTTC. The full variable domain, its missing parts supplied by reference TRBV5-4 and TRBJ1-2, is ETGVTQSPTHLIKTRGQQVTLRCSSQSGHNTVSWYQQALGQGPQFIFQYYREEENGRGNFPPRFSGLQFPNYSSELNVNALELDDSALYLCASSRNDRGDGYTFGSGTRLTVV.

This clone was seen more than once but under ten times. J is TRBJ1-6 and V is TRBV4-2; D may be TRBD1 (6 bases). V lost 4 bases and J lost 8, with 18 bases in between. Germline V gene lookup returns CDR1 LGHNA and CDR2 YNFKEQ. The CDR3 has 16 residues. The CDR3 nucleotides read TGTGCCAGCAGCCCGGACAGACTCTCCATCCATTCACCCCTCCACTTT. Residues: CASSPDRLSIHSPLHF.